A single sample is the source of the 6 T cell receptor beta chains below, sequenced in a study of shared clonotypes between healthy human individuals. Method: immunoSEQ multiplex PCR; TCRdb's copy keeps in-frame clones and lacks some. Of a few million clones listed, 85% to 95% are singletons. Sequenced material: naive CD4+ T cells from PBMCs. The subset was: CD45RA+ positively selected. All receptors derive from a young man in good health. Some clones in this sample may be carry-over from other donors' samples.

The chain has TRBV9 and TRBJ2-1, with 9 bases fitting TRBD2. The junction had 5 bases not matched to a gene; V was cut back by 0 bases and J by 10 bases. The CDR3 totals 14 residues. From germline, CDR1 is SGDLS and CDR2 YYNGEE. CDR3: CASSVAATSGEQFF. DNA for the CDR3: TGTGCCAGCAGCGTAGCTGCGACTAGCGGAGAGCAGTTCTTC.

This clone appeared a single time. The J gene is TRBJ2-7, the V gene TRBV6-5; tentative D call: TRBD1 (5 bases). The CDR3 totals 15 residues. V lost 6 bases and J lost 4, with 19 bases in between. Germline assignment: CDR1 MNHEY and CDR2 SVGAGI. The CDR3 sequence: CASSLRWAGPYEQYF. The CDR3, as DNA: TGTGCCAGCAGCCTCCGTTGGGCAGGGCCTTACGAGCAGTACTTC.

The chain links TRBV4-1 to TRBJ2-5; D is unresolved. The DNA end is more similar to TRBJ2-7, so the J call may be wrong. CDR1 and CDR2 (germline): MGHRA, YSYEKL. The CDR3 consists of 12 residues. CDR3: CASSPPLGEQYF. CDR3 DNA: TGCGCCAGCAGCCCTCCCCTCGGCGAGCAGTACTTC.

The CDR3 sequence: CASSLGSPTYYEQYF. CDR3 nucleotide sequence: TGCGCCAGCAGCCTCGGTTCACCTACGTACTACGAGCAGTACTTC. The chain joins TRBV4-1 to TRBJ2-7, with D uncertain. The CDR3 loop spans 15 amino acids. CDR1 is MGHRA and CDR2 is YSYEKL in the germline V gene. V was shortened by 4 bases and J by 3 bases, with 16 bases between the two germline ends.

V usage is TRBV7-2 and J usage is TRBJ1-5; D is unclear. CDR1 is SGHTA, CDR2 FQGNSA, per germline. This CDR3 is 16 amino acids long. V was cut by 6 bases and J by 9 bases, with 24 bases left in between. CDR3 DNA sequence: TGTGCCAGCAGTTCAAGGAGGGATTGGGGTGCGGGGCCCCAGCATTTT. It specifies CASSSRRDWGAGPQHF.

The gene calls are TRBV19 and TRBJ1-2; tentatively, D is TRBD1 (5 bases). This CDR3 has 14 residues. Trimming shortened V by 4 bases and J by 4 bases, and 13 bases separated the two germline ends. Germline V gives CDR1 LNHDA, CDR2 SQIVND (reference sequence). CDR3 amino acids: CASSRGDLGYGYTF. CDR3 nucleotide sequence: TGTGCCAGTAGTAGGGGGGACTTGGGCTATGGCTACACCTTC.